This is a list of T cell receptor beta chains from one sample in a study of T cell responses to AZD1222 COVID-19 vaccine. Sequencing was performed with immunoSEQ multiplex PCR; in TCRdb, only in-frame clones are kept and a portion is missing. The table shows roughly 150,000 clones, with almost 90% occurring only once. This specimen consisted of peripheral blood, obtained on day 0 of AZD1222 vaccination. These receptor sequences come from an adult in good health. Each CDR3 is given with its conserved first and last residue. The order of the fields is clone size, V gene, J gene, D gene, CDR3 DNA, CDR3 protein. D genes are given only for firm matches. Some rows have no size entry. The others give once, few or many, or a class for an expanded clone.

>once|TRBV28|TRBJ1-1|.
TGTGCCACCCGAAGTAATGAAGCTTTCTTT
CATRSNEAFF
>.|TRBV30|TRBJ1-5|.
TGTGCCTGGTCGGACGGGGAGGGTAGCAATCAGCCCCAGCATTTT
CAWSDGEGSNQPQHF
>.|TRBV5-4|TRBJ1-5|.
TGTGCCAGCAGCTTGGGGGGGTTGGATCAGCCCCAGCATTTT
CASSLGGLDQPQHF
>.|TRBV29-1|TRBJ1-2|.
TGCAGCGTTGGAGGTGACAGCGGCTACACCTTC
CSVGGDSGYTF
>.|TRBV10-3|TRBJ1-1|.
TGTGCCATCAGTGAGGGACGGAATGAAGCTTTCTTT
CAISEGRNEAFF
>.|TRBV7-2|TRBJ1-3|.
TGTGCCAGCAGCTTAGGTCCAGGCTCTGGAAACACCATATATTTT
CASSLGPGSGNTIYF
>.|TRBV28|TRBJ1-4|.
TGTGCCAGCAGTCCTGACAGCCACACCGAAAAACTGTTTTTT
CASSPDSHTEKLFF
>.|TRBV5-4|TRBJ2-1|.
TGTGCCAGCAGCCCGAACCGAGACACCGAGCAGTTCTTC
CASSPNRDTEQFF
>.|TRBV24-1|TRBJ2-5|TRBD2
TGTGCCACCAGTGATGCGACTAGCGGGAGGGGAGAGACCCAGTACTTC
CATSDATSGRGETQYF
>.|TRBV6-2/TRBV6-3|TRBJ2-7|.
TGTGCCAGCAGTCGGGGAGCCTACGAGCAGTACTTC
CASSRGAYEQYF
>once|TRBV7-8|TRBJ1-3|.
TGTGCCAGCAGCCCTCTATTTGGGTTCTCTGGAAACACCATATATTTT
CASSPLFGFSGNTIYF
>.|TRBV6-5|TRBJ2-1|TRBD1
TGTGCCAGCAGTCATTTGGACAGGGAGCAGTTCTTC
CASSHLDREQFF
>.|TRBV19|TRBJ2-3|TRBD1
TGTGCCAGCGCCCGTGGGACAGGGCTCACAGATACGCAGTATTTT
CASARGTGLTDTQYF
>.|TRBV28|TRBJ1-1|TRBD1
TGTGCCAGCAGTTCGTACCGGGACAGGGGAGAGGACACTGAAGCTTTCTTT
CASSSYRDRGEDTEAFF
>.|TRBV6-2/TRBV6-3|TRBJ2-3|.
TGTGCCAGCAGTTACGGGAGGACGGTGACAGATACGCAGTATTTT
CASSYGRTVTDTQYF
>.|TRBV5-4|TRBJ2-7|TRBD2
TGTGCCAGCAGCTTGGAGACTAGCGGGAGGCACGCGTACTTC
CASSLETSGRHAYF
>few|TRBV30|TRBJ1-6|.
TGTGCCTGGAGGGGACCCCCGGGGGCAGGCATCCTCCACTTT
CAWRGPPGAGILHF
>.|TRBV28|TRBJ2-7|TRBD1
TGTGCCAGCAGTTTACACAGGGGTATTGACGAGCAGTACTTC
CASSLHRGIDEQYF
>.|TRBV18|TRBJ1-3|.
TGTGCCAGCTCAATTCTCTCTGGAAACACCATATATTTT
CASSILSGNTIYF
>.|TRBV3-1/TRBV3-2|TRBJ1-2|.
TGTGCCAGCAGCCCTCGTGGGGTTGAAAATGGCTACACCTTC
CASSPRGVENGYTF
>.|TRBV7-9|TRBJ1-2|.
TGTGCCAGCAGCTCCAATTCCTATGGCTACACCTTC
CASSSNSYGYTF
>.|TRBV7-8|TRBJ1-1|.
TGTGCCAGCAGCCTGGGGAATCGGGCTTTCTTT
CASSLGNRAFF
>.|TRBV19|TRBJ1-1|.
TGTGCCAGTAGCCCACTCGGGATCCGAACGAACACTGAAGCTTTCTTT
CASSPLGIRTNTEAFF
>.|TRBV12-3/TRBV12-4|TRBJ1-5|.
TGTGCCAGCAGTTTCACCCGGCAGCCCCAGCATTTT
CASSFTRQPQHF
>once|TRBV18|TRBJ2-4|TRBD2
TGTGCCAGCTCACCAGGTACTAGCGAAAACATTCAGTACTTC
CASSPGTSENIQYF
>.|TRBV6-5|TRBJ1-1|.
TGTGCCAGCAGTTCGGCTGTCATTGAAGCTTTCTTT
CASSSAVIEAFF
>.|TRBV6-2/TRBV6-3|TRBJ1-2|.
TGTGCCAGCAGCATTTGGGGGGGCTACACCTTC
CASSIWGGYTF
>.|TRBV6-5|TRBJ1-2|.
TGTGCCAGCAGTTACTCCACTGGGGTAAATCATGGCTACACCTTC
CASSYSTGVNHGYTF
>.|TRBV12-3/TRBV12-4|TRBJ2-7|.
TGTGCCAGCAGTTTATGGGCAGGTAACGAGCAGTACTTC
CASSLWAGNEQYF
>.|TRBV10-3|TRBJ2-2|TRBD2
TGTGCCATCAGTGAGTCGGTAGCGGGAGTTTTGAACACCGGGGAGCTGTTTTTT
CAISESVAGVLNTGELFF
>once|TRBV29-1|TRBJ1-1|.
TGCAGCGCTGGGAAGATGAACACTGAAGCTTTCTTT
CSAGKMNTEAFF
>.|TRBV7-2|TRBJ2-3|.
TGTGCCAGCAGCTTAGATACGGGTCCAGATACGCAGTATTTT
CASSLDTGPDTQYF
>.|TRBV28|TRBJ2-1|TRBD2
TGTGCCAGCAGGGGGACTAGCGGGAGCGCGGGGGATGAGCAGTTCTTC
CASRGTSGSAGDEQFF
>.|TRBV19|TRBJ2-7|TRBD2
TGTGCCAGTAGTATCTCAGGGACTAGCGAGAGACCCTACGAGCAGTACTTC
CASSISGTSERPYEQYF
>once|TRBV27|TRBJ2-7|.
TGTGCCAGCAGTTTGAGTGGGGTCCTTAACTACGAGCAGTACTTC
CASSLSGVLNYEQYF
>.|TRBV9|TRBJ1-1|.
TGTGCCAGCAGCGAGTTCGGGGGAAGTAATACTGAAGCTTTCTTT
CASSEFGGSNTEAFF
>.|TRBV7-7|TRBJ2-1|.
TGTGCCAGCAGCCCTTCGGAGGGGGCGTATGAGCAGTTCTTC
CASSPSEGAYEQFF
>.|TRBV6-1|TRBJ1-4|.
TGTGCCAGCAGTGATCTATTCAAGGCGGTGGGGGAAAAACTGTTTTTT
CASSDLFKAVGEKLFF
>.|TRBV6-4|TRBJ2-1|.
TGTGCCAGCAGTGTTATTGAGGCGGTTCGGGCTGAGCAGTTCTTC
CASSVIEAVRAEQFF
>once|TRBV7-9|TRBJ2-2|.
TGTGCCAGCAGCTGGAAGCTCAGGGGCGCGAACACCGGGGAGCTGTTTTTT
CASSWKLRGANTGELFF
>.|TRBV28|TRBJ1-5|.
TGTGCCAGCAGTTGGGACAATCAGCCCCAGCATTTT
CASSWDNQPQHF
>.|TRBV30|TRBJ2-7|.
TGTGCCTGGACCGGACAGATCTCCTACGAGCAGTACTTC
CAWTGQISYEQYF
>.|TRBV5-1|TRBJ2-7|TRBD2
TGCGCCAGCGCATGGACCCCGGGAGGGTCGGCCTACGAGCAGTACTTC
CASAWTPGGSAYEQYF
>.|TRBV4-3|TRBJ2-1|TRBD2
TGCGCCAGCAGCCAGGAAGCGGGGTACAATGAGCAGTTCTTC
CASSQEAGYNEQFF
>few|TRBV6-2/TRBV6-3|TRBJ2-1|.
TGTGCCAGCAGTCTACTAGTTCGGGAGCAGTTCTTC
CASSLLVREQFF
>.|TRBV2|TRBJ2-3|.
TGTGCCAGCAAGTTCATCGGCGGGTTCACAGATACGCAGTATTTT
CASKFIGGFTDTQYF
>.|TRBV7-6|TRBJ2-1|.
TGTGCCAGCAGTTTTGGGCGGGGAAGGGCCAATGAGCAGTTCTTC
CASSFGRGRANEQFF